A single sample gave rise to the 26 T cell receptor beta chains below, sequenced in a study of shared T cell receptors in the human thymus (dated by TCRdb to 2020 to 2023). Library preparation used the immunoSEQ multiplex PCR assay. This is the immuneACCESS table as TCRdb keeps it, with only in-frame sequences that have V and J called. A part of the clones is gone; compared with another copy, unresolved V genes explain less than half, and the rest is unexplained. Here the sample has 550,000 to 800,000 clones; 70% to 90% occur a single time. Of the sample, about 0.011% falls within the top ten clones. Separately, the same data were catalogued under a study of human thymus T cells.

The sequencing sample was made of thymocytes. Receptor source: a girl in the first two years of life with a congenital heart defect. Donor details come from another sample of the same person, matched by shared clones.

The gene calls are TRBV7-6 and TRBJ2-5, with D perhaps TRBD2 (5 bases). The CDR3 has 12 amino acids. Per germline, CDR1 SGHVS and CDR2 FNYEAQ. V was clipped by 5 bases and J by 5 bases, with 9 bases between them. CDR3 coding DNA: TGTGCCAGCAGCAAATGCGGGGAGACCCAGTACTTC. It encodes CASSKCGETQYF.

Concerning this clone: This same CDR3 is encoded by further DNA sequences in the sample. The chain employs TRBV7-9 and TRBJ1-6; 11 nucleotides align to TRBD1. Germline V gene lookup returns CDR1 SEHNR and CDR2 FQNEAQ (reference sequence). With V trimmed by 3 bases and J by 13 bases, 14 bases remained unmatched. The CDR3 runs to 17 residues. CDR3 residues: CASSFISDRGLQSPLHF. CDR3 sequence (DNA): TGTGCCAGCAGCTTCATATCGGACAGGGGGCTCCAATCCCCCCTCCACTTT.

The chain carries TRBV25-1 and TRBJ1-4; D is possibly TRBD1 (5 bases). Trimming removed 4 bases at V and 3 bases at J, with 15 bases between. This CDR3 region has 16 residues. Germline V lookup: CDR1 MGHDK, CDR2 SYGVNS. The CDR3 reads CASSVSPGEANEKLFF. The DNA for the CDR3 is TGTGCCAGCAGTGTGAGCCCGGGGGAGGCTAATGAAAAACTGTTTTTT.

The chain joins TRBV5-4 to TRBJ1-2, with TRBD1 matching over 10 bases. J gave up 4 bases and V 2 bases, and 5 bases lay outside the gene matches. This CDR3 comprises 15 residues. From germline, CDR1 is SGHNT and CDR2 YYREEE (reference sequence). The CDR3 loop is CASSFLGQGSYGYTF. CDR3 sequence (DNA): TGTGCCAGCAGCTTTCTGGGACAGGGGAGCTATGGCTACACCTTC.

V gene TRBV14 combines with J gene TRBJ1-4; D remains unclear. The V end lost 1 base, the J end lost 3 bases, and 9 bases lay between the germline ends. This CDR3 is built from 15 residues. The germline V gene encodes CDR1 SGHDN and CDR2 FVKESK. CDR3 nucleotides: TGTGCCAGCAGCCAAGTTCCGGGATCTAATGAAAAACTGTTTTTT. It codes for CASSQVPGSNEKLFF.

CDR3 in DNA: TGTGCCAGCAGCTCAACTAACTATGGCTACACCTTC. Translation: CASSSTNYGYTF. The rearrangement links TRBV7-9 to TRBJ1-2; D gene uncertain. V gave up 4 bases and J gave up 0 bases, with 3 bases separating them. The V gene's germline CDR1 is SEHNR and CDR2 FQNEAQ (reference sequence). The CDR3 spans 12 residues.

The V and J genes are TRBV19 and TRBJ2-6; 8 bases fit TRBD1. The length of the CDR3 is 18 residues. J lost 2 bases, V lost 3 bases, and 9 bases had no gene match. Germline assignment: CDR1 LNHDA and CDR2 SQIVND (reference sequence). DNA for the CDR3: TGTGCCAGTAGTATTACCGGGACAGGTCGCACTGGGGCCAACGTCCTGACTTTC. It is translated as CASSITGTGRTGANVLTF.

This clone was recorded once. This rearrangement joins TRBV5-1 to TRBJ2-7, with TRBD1 as a possible D gene (7 bases). Per germline, CDR1 SGHRS and CDR2 YFSETQ. The ends were cut back, 2 bases at V and 4 bases at J, with 13 bases in the middle. The CDR3 covers 14 residues. This CDR3 reads CASSLKPGGYEQYF. The CDR3 DNA follows: TGCGCCAGCAGCTTAAAGCCAGGGGGGTACGAGCAGTACTTC.

This sequence joins TRBV15 and TRBJ2-7; a weak D match, TRBD1 (6 bases). Per the germline V gene, CDR1 is LNHNV and CDR2 is YYDKDF (reference sequence). V lost 1 base and J 6 bases, leaving 10 bases between the germline ends. This CDR3 has 13 residues. This CDR3 reads CATSRVPGAEQYF. The CDR3 coding sequence is TGTGCCACCAGCAGAGTTCCAGGGGCCGAGCAGTACTTC.

This clone has just one count. The chain has TRBV10-1 and TRBJ2-7, with D perhaps matching TRBD1 (6 bases). V lost 0 bases and J lost 2, with 11 bases in between. Germline V gene data show CDR1 as WNHNN and CDR2 as SYGVQD (reference sequence). There are 15 residues in the CDR3. The CDR3 nucleotides are TGCGCCAGCAGTGAGTCACAGGGTCCTACCTACGAGCAGTACTTC. Its protein is CASSESQGPTYEQYF.

The V gene is TRBV2, the J gene TRBJ1-2; tentatively, D is TRBD1 (5 bases). From germline, CDR1 is SNHLY and CDR2 FYNNEI. V lost 3 bases, J lost 1 base, and 9 bases lay in between. This CDR3 spans 14 amino acids. CDR3 residues: CASSEEGLNYGYTF. The DNA for the CDR3 is TGTGCCAGCAGTGAGGAGGGACTTAACTATGGCTACACCTTC.

This chain joins TRBV6-5 and TRBJ1-1; 8 bases agree with TRBD1. The CDR3 extends over 15 amino acids. The germline V gene encodes CDR1 MNHEY and CDR2 SVGAGI. With 2 bases clipped from V and 6 bases from J, the junction kept 8 bases outside the gene matches. The CDR3 here is CASSYGTGFEPEAFF. CDR3 nucleotides: TGTGCCAGCAGTTACGGGACAGGCTTTGAACCTGAAGCTTTCTTT.

The J gene is TRBJ1-2, the V gene TRBV13; 9 positions agree with TRBD1. This CDR3 has 15 amino acids. CDR1 is PRHDT, CDR2 FYEKMQ, per germline (reference sequence). V lost 2 bases and J lost 6; bases outside the gene matches: 7. The CDR3 coding sequence is TGTGCCAGCAGCTTACGGGACAGGGTTACGAATGGCTACACCTTC. Translating gives CASSLRDRVTNGYTF.

The V and J genes are TRBV11-3 and TRBJ2-3; tentatively, D is TRBD1 (6 bases). V was cut by 2 bases and J by 6 bases, with 27 bases left in between. Germline values: CDR1 SGHNT, CDR2 YENEEA. This CDR3 is built from 19 residues. The CDR3 DNA reads TGTGCCAGCAGCTTAAGCCGGCAGGGGATAGATGGTTCACGGGATACGCAGTATTTT. Encoded protein: CASSLSRQGIDGSRDTQYF.

This rearrangement joins TRBV4-2 to TRBJ2-1; 10 bases align to TRBD2. The CDR3 runs 21 residues. The V segment lost 0 bases and the J segment 1 base; nucleotides outside the gene matches: 15. CDR1 is LGHNA and CDR2 is YNFKEQ in the germline V gene. This chain's CDR3 is CASSQEGGCSSGGDSYNEQFF. The CDR3 DNA sequence: TGTGCCAGCAGCCAAGAGGGAGGATGTTCTAGCGGGGGAGATTCCTACAATGAGCAGTTCTTC.

The V and J genes are TRBV7-8 and TRBJ2-3; possible D gene TRBD1, 5 bases. CDR1 is SGHVS and CDR2 is FQNEAQ in the germline V gene. This CDR3 has 17 residues. The V gene lost 1 base and the J gene lost 6 bases, with 20 bases spanning the gap. This CDR3 reads CASSLVGWQGLGDTQYF. For the CDR3, the DNA is TGTGCCAGCAGCTTAGTTGGATGGCAGGGTCTCGGGGATACGCAGTATTTT.

The sample holds one count of this clone. This chain uses TRBV7-2 with TRBJ1-5; D is possibly TRBD1 (6 bases). V gave up 2 bases and J gave up 0 bases, with 20 bases separating them. Germline CDR1 reads SGHTA; CDR2 reads FQGNSA. The CDR3 runs 19 residues. CDR3 sequence reads: CASSLRGGRLGHSNQPQHF. The CDR3 DNA sequence: TGTGCCAGCAGCTTACGGGGGGGGCGACTAGGGCATAGCAATCAGCCCCAGCATTTT.

J is TRBJ1-2 and V is TRBV6-6, with a weak D call TRBD1 (6 bases). Germline assignment: CDR1 MNHNY and CDR2 SVGAGI (reference sequence). Trimming stripped 0 bases from V and 4 bases from J, with 9 bases between. The CDR3 covers 14 residues. CDR3 DNA sequence: TGTGCCAGCAGTTACTCGAGGACAGCCTATGGCTACACCTTC. It yields the protein CASSYSRTAYGYTF.

The chain is built from TRBV6-5 and TRBJ2-7; D perhaps matches TRBD2 (6 bases). V shed 6 bases and J shed 4 bases, with 19 bases lying between them. Germline CDR1 and CDR2: MNHEY and SVGAGI. The CDR3 sequence is 15 residues long. The CDR3 DNA is TGTGCCAGCAGCCCTGCTCTGCGGGGCGGGTACGAGCAGTACTTC. Protein sequence: CASSPALRGGYEQYF.

The chain links TRBV9 to TRBJ1-1; tentatively, D is TRBD1 (5 bases). The ends were cut back, 0 bases at V and 1 base at J, with 10 bases in the middle. Germline V gene data show CDR1 as SGDLS and CDR2 as YYNGEE. This CDR3 has 15 amino acids. CDR3 bases: TGTGCCAGCAGCGTAGATAGGGGCCCGAACACTGAAGCTTTCTTT. This gives the protein CASSVDRGPNTEAFF.

This clone appeared once. The chain links TRBV27 to TRBJ1-5; D may be TRBD1 (5 bases). Trimming shortened V by 3 bases and J by 2 bases, and 14 bases separated the two germline ends. CDR1 MNHEY and CDR2 SMNVEV come from the germline V gene (reference sequence). The CDR3 runs 16 residues. The CDR3 nucleotides read TGTGCCAGCAGTTTTTTAGGAGGGGACGGCAATCAGCCCCAGCATTTT. It specifies CASSFLGGDGNQPQHF.

The rearrangement links TRBV11-2 to TRBJ2-5; tentatively, D is TRBD1 (6 bases). The CDR3 is 16 residues long. V gave up 6 bases and J gave up 5 bases, with 22 bases separating them. Germline values: CDR1 SGHAT, CDR2 FQNNGV. The CDR3 is CASSPGYSGAWETQYF. As DNA, the CDR3 is TGTGCCAGCAGTCCAGGCTATTCAGGGGCCTGGGAGACCCAGTACTTC.

This clone was counted only a few times. This chain links TRBV4-3 with TRBJ2-1; D possibly corresponds to TRBD2 (6 bases). The CDR3 has 12 residues. Trimming pared 5 bases from V and 10 bases from J, leaving 12 bases between. CDR1 and CDR2 (germline): LGHNA, YSLEER. The CDR3 nucleotides read TGCGCCAGCAGCGCGGGACTTAACGAGCAGTTCTTC. It translates to CASSAGLNEQFF.

This clone has a single count. The chain employs TRBV14 and TRBJ1-1; D call uncertain. Trimming left V 0 bases short and J 0 bases short, with 8 bases between. CDR1 and CDR2 (germline): SGHDN, FVKESK. The CDR3 extends over 15 amino acids. The CDR3 DNA sequence: TGTGCCAGCAGCCAAGATGGGAGGGTGAACACTGAAGCTTTCTTT. It is translated as CASSQDGRVNTEAFF.

The rearrangement joins TRBV4-1 to TRBJ2-6; the match to TRBD1 covers 8 bases. The CDR3 spans 20 residues. The J segment lost 1 base and the V segment lost 0 bases, leaving 11 bases of the junction unmatched. Germline-derived CDR1 and CDR2 are MGHRA and YSYEKL. This CDR3 reads CASSQESGQGGISGANVLTF. CDR3 bases: TGCGCCAGCAGCCAAGAAAGTGGACAGGGAGGAATATCTGGGGCCAACGTCCTGACTTTC.

This clone appeared a single time. The CDR3 protein is CASSLAPGPETQYF. The CDR3 DNA is TGTGCCAGCAGCTTGGCGCCAGGGCCAGAGACCCAGTACTTC. The chain recombines TRBV5-4 with TRBJ2-5; tentatively, D is TRBD1 (5 bases). Deletions cut 0 bases from V and 4 bases from J, with 10 bases between. Germline CDR1 reads SGHNT; CDR2 reads YYREEE (reference sequence). This CDR3 has 14 residues.